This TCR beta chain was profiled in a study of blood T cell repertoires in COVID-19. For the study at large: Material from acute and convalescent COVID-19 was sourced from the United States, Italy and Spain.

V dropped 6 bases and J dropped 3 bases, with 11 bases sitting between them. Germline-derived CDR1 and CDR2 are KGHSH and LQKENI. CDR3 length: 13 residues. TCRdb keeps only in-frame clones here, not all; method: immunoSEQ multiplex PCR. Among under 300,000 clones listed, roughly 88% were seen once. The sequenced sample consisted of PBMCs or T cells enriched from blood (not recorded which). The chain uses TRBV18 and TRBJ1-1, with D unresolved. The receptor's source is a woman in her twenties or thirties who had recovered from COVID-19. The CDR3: CASSPSQDTEAFF. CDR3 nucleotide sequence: TGTGCCAGCTCTCCTTCTCAGGACACTGAAGCTTTCTTT.